Below are 13 T cell receptor beta chains sequenced from a single sample in a study of OX40 agonist ivuxolimab in advanced cancers. The protocol was immunoSEQ multiplex PCR, while the TCRdb copy is restricted to in-frame clones and leaves out a portion. The data show 75,000 to 95,000 clones, more than 80% seen once. The sample was CD4+ or CD8+ T cells sorted from blood, taken in a trial of the OX40 agonist ivuxolimab. Receptors originate from an adult with an advanced solid tumor such as melanoma, head and neck, liver or kidney cancer.

The V gene is TRBV4-1, the J gene TRBJ2-2, with 8 bases that match TRBD2. Germline loops: CDR1 MGHRA, CDR2 YSYEKL. The V gene end was trimmed by 3 bases and the J gene end by 1 base; junction bases not matched to a gene: 13. This CDR3 region has 19 residues. As DNA, the CDR3 is TGCGCCAGCAGCCAGGTTCCCTTTTTAGCGGGACGGAACACCGGGGAGCTGTTTTTT. It codes for CASSQVPFLAGRNTGELFF.

The V gene is TRBV15, the J gene TRBJ2-2; D is undetermined. The CDR3 is 16 amino acids. The V gene lost 0 bases and the J gene lost 2 bases, with 10 bases spanning the gap. CDR1 and CDR2 (germline): LNHNV, YYDKDF (reference sequence). CDR3 sequence (DNA): TGTGCCACCAGCAGAGATCGACTGGGTAACACCGGGGAGCTGTTTTTT. It translates to CATSRDRLGNTGELFF.

V is TRBV6-6 and J is TRBJ2-2, with D perhaps assigned TRBD1 or TRBD2 (6 bases each). The CDR3 has 15 residues. Trimming took off 6 bases at V and 4 bases at J, with 15 bases between the two ends. CDR1 is MNHNY and CDR2 is SVGAGI in the germline V gene (reference sequence). DNA for the CDR3: TGTGCCAGCAGCGGTAGGGGGGCAATCACCGGGGAGCTGTTTTTT. It is translated as CASSGRGAITGELFF.

The rearrangement links TRBV27 to TRBJ2-1; D not certain. CDR3 length: 15 residues. The germline gives CDR1 MNHEY, CDR2 SMNVEV (reference sequence). V gave up 2 bases and J gave up 3 bases, with 11 bases separating them. CDR3 in amino acids: CASSLSRRSYNEQFF. The CDR3 region has the DNA TGTGCCAGCAGTTTAAGTCGGCGGAGCTACAATGAGCAGTTCTTC.

This clone was counted only a few times. The CDR3 DNA follows: TGCAGTGCAGTAGACACTGAAGCTTTCTTT. Its translation: CSAVDTEAFF. The rearrangement links TRBV20-1 to TRBJ1-1, with unresolved D. The V gene's germline CDR1 is DFQATT and CDR2 SNEGSKA (reference sequence). The CDR3 is 10 amino acids. The V and J ends lost 6 bases and 3 bases respectively, with 5 bases between them.

V is TRBV7-9 and J is TRBJ1-2, with D possibly matching TRBD1 (6 bases). V was shortened by 11 bases and J by 4 bases, with 8 bases between the two germline ends. This CDR3 is built from 10 residues. Germline V lookup: CDR1 SEHNR, CDR2 FQNEAQ (reference sequence). The CDR3 reads CAGGAYGYTF. DNA of the CDR3: TGTGCCGGGGGCGCCTATGGCTACACCTTC.

The rearrangement uses TRBV10-3 and TRBJ2-5; 8 bases are shared with TRBD2. This CDR3 comprises 15 residues. Trimming removed 8 bases from V and 2 bases from J; junction bases left unmatched: 10. CDR1 and CDR2 from the germline V gene are ENHRY and SYGVKD. The CDR3 DNA sequence: TGTGCCATCGCCTCGGGCGTAGCGGGGCAAGAGACCCAGTACTTC. Protein product: CAIASGVAGQETQYF.

This clone is judged medium-sized. V and J are TRBV15 and TRBJ1-6, with 9 bases lining up with TRBD1. The V segment lost 1 base and the J segment 10 bases; nucleotides outside the gene matches: 2. The CDR3 is 14 amino acids. From germline, CDR1 is LNHNV and CDR2 YYDKDF (reference sequence). The CDR3 sequence: CATSRGDRDSPLHF. CDR3 sequence (DNA): TGTGCCACCAGCAGAGGGGACAGGGACTCACCCCTCCACTTT.

The genes are TRBV4-2 and TRBJ2-1; the match to TRBD2 covers 8 bases. The V segment lost 4 bases and the J segment 0 bases; nucleotides outside the gene matches: 14. The CDR3 is 19 amino acids. Per the germline V gene, CDR1 is LGHNA and CDR2 is YNFKEQ. This CDR3 reads CASSPALAGGSSSYNEQFF. CDR3 coding DNA: TGTGCCAGCAGCCCGGCCTTGGCGGGGGGCTCCAGCTCCTACAATGAGCAGTTCTTC.

The count of this clone is one. V is TRBV19 and J is TRBJ1-4, with D possibly matching TRBD1 (5 bases). CDR3 length: 15 amino acids. Trimming pared 4 bases from V and 5 bases from J, leaving 14 bases between. The germline V gene encodes CDR1 LNHDA and CDR2 SQIVND (reference sequence). CDR3 residues: CASSTVGAENEKLFF. The CDR3 region has the DNA TGTGCCAGTAGTACGGTAGGGGCAGAGAATGAAAAACTGTTTTTT.

The rearrangement uses TRBV5-6 and TRBJ2-3; D is perhaps TRBD2 (5 bases). CDR3 length equals 16 residues. The V end was cut by 0 bases, the J end by 0 bases, with 11 bases between. Germline assignment: CDR1 SGHDT and CDR2 YYEEEE. CDR3 DNA: TGTGCCAGCAGCTTGGACGTGCGGGCCAGCACAGATACGCAGTATTTT. Translation gives CASSLDVRASTDTQYF.

In the case of this clone: The identical CDR3 is also encoded by other nucleotide sequences in the sample. The chain carries TRBV5-1 and TRBJ2-5; 15 bases agree with TRBD2. The V gene end was trimmed by 0 bases and the J gene end by 5 bases; junction bases not matched to a gene: 2. The CDR3 totals 16 residues. The germline V gene has CDR1 SGHRS and CDR2 YFSETQ. This CDR3 reads CASSLGTSGGAETQYF. The CDR3 nucleotides read TGCGCCAGCAGCTTGGGGACTAGCGGGGGGGCTGAGACCCAGTACTTC.

The chain couples TRBV18 to TRBJ1-2, with D unresolved. Germline CDR1 KGHSH, CDR2 LQKENI. V dropped 1 base and J dropped 3 bases, with 9 bases sitting between them. This CDR3 region has 14 residues. The CDR3 DNA reads TGTGCCAGCTCACCACGAGGCAGAGACTATGGCTACACCTTC. Translated: CASSPRGRDYGYTF.